This section outlines one T cell receptor (beta chain) sequence together with its context. Its antigen is not identified. Reverse transcribing all isolated RNA meant expressed TCRB transcripts were sequenced. Measured with immunoSEQ multiplex PCR; TCRdb has only the in-frame clones, and not every one. The table records approximately 260,000 clones, about 24% of them present only once. The data are from a study of beta chain features in type 1 diabetes. Overall study results and limits: Significant though moderate, a shortening of TCRB CDR3s appeared in all four CD4+ subsets of Type 1 diabetes patients.

Sequenced material: naive CD4+ T cells from blood. The source is a woman aged 25 to 39 with type 1 diabetes.

CDR3 DNA sequence: TGTGCCAGCTCACCGCAGCGGGAGGGTCCCTACGAGCAGTACTTC. Translation gives CASSPQREGPYEQYF. This sequence joins TRBV18 and TRBJ2-7; 10 bases fit TRBD2. Germline V gene sequence: CDR1 KGHSH, CDR2 LQKENI. The CDR3 is 15 amino acids. V lost 3 bases and J lost 2; bases outside the gene matches: 4.